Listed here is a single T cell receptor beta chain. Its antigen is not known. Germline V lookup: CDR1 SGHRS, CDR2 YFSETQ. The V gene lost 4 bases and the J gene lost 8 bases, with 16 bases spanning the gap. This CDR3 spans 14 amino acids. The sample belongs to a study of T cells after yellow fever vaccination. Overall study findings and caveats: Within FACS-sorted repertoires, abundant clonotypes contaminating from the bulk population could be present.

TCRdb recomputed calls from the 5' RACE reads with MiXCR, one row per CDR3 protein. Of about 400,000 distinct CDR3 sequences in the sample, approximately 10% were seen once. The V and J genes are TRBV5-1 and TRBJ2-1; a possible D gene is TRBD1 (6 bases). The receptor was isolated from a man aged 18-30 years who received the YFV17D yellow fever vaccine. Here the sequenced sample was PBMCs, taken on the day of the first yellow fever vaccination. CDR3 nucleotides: TGCGCCAGCAGCGCCGGGACACTTGACGATGAGCAGTTCTTC. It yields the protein CASSAGTLDDEQFF. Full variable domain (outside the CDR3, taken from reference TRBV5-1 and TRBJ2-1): KAGVTQTPRYLIKTRGQQVTLSCSPISGHRSVSWYQQTPGQGLQFLFEYFSETQRNKGNFPGRFSGRQFSNSRSEMNVSTLELGDSALYLCASSAGTLDDEQFFGPGTRLTVL.